These 31 T cell receptor beta chains were all obtained from the same sample, sequenced in a study of glioma-infiltrating T cells. Amplification of TCR alpha and beta CDR3 regions from RNA used iRepertoire nested multiplex PCR. TCRdb used MiXCR to reprocess the multiplex PCR reads, holding one entry per CDR3 protein. Of around 190,000 distinct CDR3 sequences listed, 32% are singletons. The sequenced material came from glioma tissue, nonneoplastic brain tissue, or PBMCs (not recorded which). The origin of the receptors is a human donor with low-grade glioma or glioblastoma, undergoing nonglioma brain surgery, or in good health (not recorded which).

This clonotype was found many times. J is TRBJ1-5 and V is TRBV4-1; 7 bases are a match to TRBD1. Trimming removed 3 bases from V and 3 bases from J; junction bases left unmatched: 8. The germline V gene encodes CDR1 MGHRA and CDR2 YSYEKL. The CDR3 has 16 amino acids. The CDR3 loop is CASSHPGQRLNQPQHF. As DNA, the CDR3 is TGCGCCAGCAGCCACCCGGGACAGAGGCTCAATCAGCCCCAGCATTTT.

This clonotype has a handful of counts. J is TRBJ2-1 and V is TRBV19; D not certain. This CDR3 region has 15 residues. The V and J ends lost 3 bases and 3 bases respectively, with 12 bases between them. The germline gives CDR1 LNHDA, CDR2 SQIVND (reference sequence). CDR3 coding DNA: TGTGCCAGTAGTATGCTAGGGTCGGTCTACAATGAGCAGTTCTTC. Translating gives CASSMLGSVYNEQFF.

To note about this clonotype: No conserved phenylalanine or tryptophan ends this CDR3, so it is likely a read error. The chain couples TRBV27 to TRBJ1-5, with D possibly matching TRBD1 (6 bases). There are 16 residues in the CDR3. V lost 6 bases and J 3 bases, leaving 18 bases between the germline ends. Germline V gene lookup returns CDR1 MNHEY and CDR2 SMNVEV (reference sequence). CDR3 in DNA: TGTGCCAGCAGAATCAGGGGCACCTCTGTCAATCAGCCCCAGCATCTT. Translated: CASRIRGTSVNQPQHL.

There are many counts of this clonotype. The chain joins TRBV18 to TRBJ2-1; D may be TRBD1 (5 bases). Germline V CDR1 and CDR2: KGHSH, LQKENI. V was pared by 1 base and J by 8 bases, with 12 bases between. The CDR3 length is 14 residues. CDR3 sequence: CASSPQGRADEQFF. The CDR3 coding sequence is TGTGCCAGCTCACCACAGGGCAGGGCAGATGAGCAGTTCTTC. Drawing the rest from reference TRBV18 and TRBJ2-1, the complete variable domain is NAGVMQNPRHLVRRRGQEARLRCSPMKGHSHVYWYRQLPEEGLKFMVYLQKENIIDESGMPKERFSAEFPKEGPSILRIQQVVRGDSAAYFCASSPQGRADEQFFGPGTRLTVL.

Here the CDR3 reads CASSQDYQGGSPTRQYF. DNA of the CDR3: TGTGCCAGCAGCCAAGATTATCAAGGGGGCTCTCCTACGAGGCAGTACTTC. The rearrangement uses TRBV3-1 and TRBJ2-7; 7 bases are a match to TRBD1. CDR3 length: 17 residues. Germline CDR1 reads LGHDT; CDR2 reads YNNKEL (reference sequence). V trimming: 0 bases; J trimming: 9 bases; junction bases outside the gene matches: 17.

This clonotype was recorded at least ten times. The rearrangement links TRBV7-2 to TRBJ2-7; D may be TRBD1 (6 bases). CDR1 and CDR2 from the germline V gene are SGHTA and FQGNSA. The V gene lost 5 bases and the J gene lost 3 bases, with 11 bases spanning the gap. The CDR3 is 13 residues long. As DNA, the CDR3 is TGTGCCAGCAGCCGCGCACAGGGCTACGAGCAGTACTTC. Its protein product is CASSRAQGYEQYF.

This clonotype was detected ten times or more. The chain carries TRBV7-2 and TRBJ2-1, with 11 bases identical to TRBD2. The CDR3 is made up of 15 amino acids. Germline CDR1 and CDR2: SGHTA and FQGNSA. The junction had 3 bases not matched to a gene; V was cut back by 8 bases and J by 0 bases. The CDR3 here is CASLTSGSSYNEQFF. The CDR3 region has the DNA TGTGCCAGCCTTACTAGCGGGAGCTCCTACAATGAGCAGTTCTTC.

This clonotype showed up many times. This chain connects TRBV27 to TRBJ2-1; TRBD1 matches 7 bases. The CDR3 is 15 residues long. CDR1 MNHEY and CDR2 SMNVEV come from the germline V gene (reference sequence). With V trimmed by 5 bases and J by 6 bases, 10 bases remained unmatched. Written as DNA, the CDR3 is TGTGCCAGCAGTACCCTAGACAGGGTTGGCAATGAGCAGTTCTTC. Amino acid sequence: CASSTLDRVGNEQFF.

This clonotype was seen a few times. The chain recombines TRBV3-1 with TRBJ2-1; tentative D call: TRBD2 (6 bases). V lost 1 base and J 14 bases, leaving 12 bases between the germline ends. CDR1 LGHDT and CDR2 YNNKEL come from the germline V gene (reference sequence). This CDR3 is 12 amino acids long. This CDR3 is CASSQGPGGKFF. CDR3 DNA: TGTGCCAGCAGCCAAGGGCCCGGGGGTAAGTTCTTC.

This clonotype was picked up many times. This rearrangement joins TRBV20-1 to TRBJ1-2; D gene unclear. In germline, CDR1 is DFQATT, CDR2 SNEGSKA (reference sequence). This CDR3 has 13 residues. The CDR3 spells CKVLIGRLYGYTF. CDR3 coding DNA: TGCAAGGTCCTCATAGGGAGGTTATATGGCTACACCTTC.

In its sample, this clonotype was seen many times. The CDR3 region has the DNA TGCAGTGCTAGAGATCTAGCGGGAGCTACCTACAATGAGCAGTTCTTC. Translation: CSARDLAGATYNEQFF. The V gene is TRBV20-1, the J gene TRBJ2-1; 10 bases align to TRBD2. This CDR3 comprises 16 residues. Trimming cost V 0 bases and J 2 bases; bases outside gene matches: 4. Looked up from germline, CDR1 is DFQATT and CDR2 is SNEGSKA (reference sequence).

The chain combines TRBV30 with TRBJ2-7, with TRBD1 identical over 9 bases. V trimming: 4 bases; J trimming: 5 bases; junction bases outside the gene matches: 9. Germline lookup yields CDR1 GTSNPN and CDR2 SVGIG (reference sequence). This CDR3 has 14 amino acids. Here the CDR3 reads CAWTAGTGSDEQYF. DNA for the CDR3: TGTGCCTGGACCGCCGGGACAGGGTCTGACGAGCAGTACTTC. Drawing the rest from reference TRBV30 and TRBJ2-7, the complete variable domain is SQTIHQWPATLVQPVGSPLSLECTVEGTSNPNLYWYRQAAGRGLQLLFYSVGIGQISSEVPQNLSASRPQDRQFILSSKKLLLSDSGFYLCAWTAGTGSDEQYFGPGTRLTVT.

This clonotype was seen many times. This chain connects TRBV7-9 to TRBJ2-1; the D gene is possibly TRBD1 (8 bases). Germline CDR1 and CDR2: SEHNR and FQNEAQ (reference sequence). Trimming pared 4 bases from V and 3 bases from J, leaving 13 bases between. The CDR3 covers 15 residues. The CDR3, as DNA: TGTGCCAGCAGCTCAGGGGGCGGGAGCTACAATGAGCAGTTCTTC. Translation gives CASSSGGGSYNEQFF.

The sample holds many counts of this clonotype. The chain employs TRBV7-9 and TRBJ1-4, with TRBD1 as a possible D gene (6 bases). The CDR3 is 14 residues long. Germline CDR1 SEHNR, CDR2 FQNEAQ (reference sequence). Trimming left V 5 bases short and J 7 bases short, with 14 bases between. CDR3 in amino acids: CASSGQRSGEKLFF. CDR3 bases: TGTGCCAGCAGCGGACAGAGGAGTGGTGAAAAACTGTTTTTT.

V usage is TRBV9 and J usage is TRBJ2-3; D is undetermined. The germline gives CDR1 SGDLS, CDR2 YYNGEE. The length of the CDR3 is 13 residues. The V gene lost 1 base and the J gene lost 4 bases, with 7 bases spanning the gap. CDR3 protein: CASSVSYSDTQYF. CDR3 sequence (DNA): TGTGCCAGCAGCGTAAGTTATTCAGATACGCAGTATTTT.

Details on this clonotype: This may arise from a read error, as a much more abundant clone is one base away. The rearrangement links TRBV2 to TRBJ1-5; 11 nucleotides line up with TRBD1. CDR1 SNHLY and CDR2 FYNNEI come from the germline V gene. V lost 1 base to trimming and J lost 6 bases; unmatched junction nucleotides: 11. The CDR3 is 18 residues long. Here the CDR3 reads CASSEVLGTGGSGQPQHF. For the CDR3, the DNA is TGTGCCAGCAGTGAAGTGCTTGGGACAGGGGGTAGCGGTCAGCCCCAGCATTTT.

The CDR3 DNA follows: TGTGCCAGTAGTGCGACAGGGGAGTCCTACGAGCAGTACTTC. It is translated as CASSATGESYEQYF. The gene calls are TRBV19 and TRBJ2-7; 8 nucleotides align to TRBD1. There are 14 residues in the CDR3. Trimming cost V 5 bases and J 1 base; bases outside gene matches: 4. Germline V gives CDR1 LNHDA, CDR2 SQIVND (reference sequence).

The V and J genes are TRBV5-4 and TRBJ2-7; weak D call: TRBD1 (6 bases). The CDR3 has 16 amino acids. Germline CDR1 is SGHNT and CDR2 is YYREEE (reference sequence). V lost 1 base, J lost 0 bases, and 14 bases lay in between. The CDR3 protein is CASSLMGPGDSYEQYF. CDR3 nucleotide sequence: TGTGCCAGCAGCTTGATGGGGCCAGGGGACTCCTACGAGCAGTACTTC.

The chain recombines TRBV24-1 with TRBJ1-5, with 7 bases aligning to TRBD1. CDR1 KGHDR and CDR2 SFDVKD come from the germline V gene. The CDR3 totals 19 residues. With 1 base clipped from V and 0 bases from J, the junction kept 11 bases outside the gene matches. The CDR3 loop reads CATSDLETGRYRSNQPQHF. The CDR3 DNA follows: TGTGCCACCAGTGATTTAGAGACAGGGCGGTACCGTAGCAATCAGCCCCAGCATTTT.

This clonotype was seen more than once but under ten times. The chain couples TRBV19 to TRBJ2-1, with 14 positions matching TRBD2. The CDR3 totals 13 residues. Germline loops: CDR1 LNHDA, CDR2 SQIVND (reference sequence). Losses at the gene ends were 11 bases for V and 10 bases for J; bases not matched to a gene: 7. CDR3 DNA sequence: TGTGCCTCGGGACTAGCGGGAGTTCGGGAGCAGTTCTTC. Amino acids: CASGLAGVREQFF.

This clonotype was observed many times. The chain joins TRBV5-4 to TRBJ1-2; maybe TRBD1 (6 bases). Trimming stripped 4 bases from V and 3 bases from J, with 13 bases between. This CDR3 has 14 residues. CDR1 is SGHNT and CDR2 is YYREEE in the germline V gene (reference sequence). CDR3 protein: CASSGVTGDYGYTF. In DNA form, the CDR3 reads TGTGCCAGCAGCGGAGTGACAGGAGACTATGGCTACACCTTC. The variable domain in full, with the rest retrieved from reference TRBV5-4 and TRBJ1-2, is ETGVTQSPTHLIKTRGQQVTLRCSSQSGHNTVSWYQQALGQGPQFIFQYYREEENGRGNFPPRFSGLQFPNYSSELNVNALELDDSALYLCASSGVTGDYGYTFGSGTRLTVV.

The sample holds a few counts of this clonotype. The J gene is TRBJ2-5, the V gene TRBV12-3 or TRBV12-4, with a weak D call TRBD2 (5 bases). V was shortened by 3 bases and J by 4 bases, with 9 bases between the two germline ends. The CDR3 totals 13 residues. The CDR3 loop reads CASSFSGGETQYF. CDR3 nucleotide sequence: TGTGCCAGCAGTTTTTCAGGAGGAGAGACCCAGTACTTC.

As concerns this clonotype: The CDR3 does not end in the conserved phenylalanine or tryptophan, so this is likely a read error. The CDR3 bases are TGTGCCAGCTCACCTCCAGGTCAGACCCAGCATGTT. Amino acids: CASSPPGQTQHV. This chain uses TRBV18 with TRBJ1-5; D remains unclear. CDR1 and CDR2 (germline): KGHSH, LQKENI. This CDR3 has 12 amino acids.

This sequence joins TRBV3-1 and TRBJ2-7, with D perhaps TRBD1 or TRBD2 (6 bases each). This CDR3 is 15 amino acids long. Germline V gene sequence: CDR1 LGHDT, CDR2 YNNKEL (reference sequence). Trimming pared 0 bases from V and 0 bases from J, leaving 9 bases between. The CDR3 region is CASSQDGGHSYEQYF. DNA for the CDR3: TGTGCCAGCAGCCAAGACGGGGGACACTCCTACGAGCAGTACTTC.

This clonotype has a count of ten or more. The chain recombines TRBV6-2 or TRBV6-3 with TRBJ2-3; 10 positions match TRBD2. The CDR3 sequence is 17 residues long. Germline trimming cut 6 bases from V and 2 bases from J; bases unmatched to any gene: 11. Germline V gene sequence: CDR1 MNHEY, CDR2 SVGEGT. The CDR3: CASRSGTSDGYTDTQYF. The CDR3 DNA is TGTGCCAGCAGATCAGGGACTAGCGATGGGTACACAGATACGCAGTATTTT.

This clonotype was seen more than once but under ten times. Being one base from a much bigger clone, this may be a read error. This chain uses TRBV20-1 with TRBJ2-7, with 7 bases identical to TRBD2. Looked up from germline, CDR1 is DFQATT and CDR2 is SNEGSKA (reference sequence). This CDR3 has 13 residues. The trim removed 4 bases at V and 3 bases at J, leaving 6 bases unmatched. The CDR3, as DNA: TGCAGTGCTAAAGCCACGGGGGGCTACGAGCAGTACTTC. Encoded protein: CSAKATGGYEQYF.

At least ten counts were recorded for this clonotype. The chain has TRBV28 and TRBJ2-1; 10 bases are shared with TRBD2. V lost 4 bases, J lost 3 bases, and 6 bases stayed unmatched. CDR3 length: 16 residues. CDR1 is MDHEN and CDR2 is SYDVKM in the germline V gene. CDR3 bases: TGTGCCAGCAGTTCGTTCACTAGCGGGAACTACAATGAGCAGTTCTTC. This codes for CASSSFTSGNYNEQFF.

This clonotype has a count of ten or more. The rearrangement links TRBV28 to TRBJ2-3, with 9 bases fitting TRBD2. CDR1 MDHEN and CDR2 SYDVKM come from the germline V gene. The CDR3 has 13 amino acids. The J segment lost 12 bases and the V segment lost 3 bases, leaving 7 bases of the junction unmatched. The CDR3, as DNA: TGTGCCAGCAGTTTGGTTCAGCGGGAGGTTCAGTATTTT. Translating it yields CASSLVQREVQYF.

The chain carries TRBV3-1 and TRBJ2-1, with D tentatively TRBD2 (7 bases). The CDR3 spans 16 residues. V was pared by 4 bases and J by 6 bases, with 19 bases between. From germline, CDR1 is LGHDT and CDR2 YNNKEL (reference sequence). The DNA of the CDR3 is TGTGCCAGCAGCCGTGCGGAGGGGGGGAGGGGCAATGAGCAGTTCTTC. This translates into CASSRAEGGRGNEQFF.

This clonotype showed up many times. The gene calls are TRBV29-1 and TRBJ1-1, with D tentatively TRBD1 (5 bases). V was cut by 6 bases and J by 1 base, with 12 bases left in between. CDR3 length: 13 residues. Germline V gene sequence: CDR1 SQVTM, CDR2 ANQGSEA. The CDR3, as DNA: TGCAGCGTAAGGGACGGAGAGAACACTGAAGCTTTCTTT. It encodes CSVRDGENTEAFF.

This clonotype has only a few counts. The rearrangement links TRBV13 to TRBJ2-1; 8 bases are a match to TRBD1. After removal of 3 bases from V and 6 bases from J, the junction contained 10 bases not matched to a gene. This CDR3 comprises 16 residues. Germline CDR1 PRHDT, CDR2 FYEKMQ (reference sequence). CDR3 sequence: CASSLKQGVAINEQFF. DNA for the CDR3: TGTGCCAGCAGCTTGAAACAGGGGGTCGCAATCAATGAGCAGTTCTTC.